This is a list of T cell receptor beta chains from one sample in a study of neurological immune-mediated disorders. One entry per CDR3 protein, called by TCRdb with MiXCR from the 5' RACE reads. Altogether more than 25,000 distinct CDR3 sequences are present, more than 4% being singletons, with the ten largest covering around a quarter. Input material: CD4+ T cells from blood. The receptors stem from a woman between 40 and 50 years old in good health. Both conserved end residues are part of each CDR3. Fields, in order: D gene, V gene, clone size, J gene, CDR3 protein, CDR3 DNA. A D gene is named only where the DNA matches it firmly. The size field is filled for only some rows; it gives once, few, many or a size class.

d_call: TRBD1; v_call: TRBV12-3/TRBV12-4; clone_size: many; j_call: TRBJ1-1; cdr3_aa: CASSLGQGRSTEAFF; cdr3_nt: TGTGCCAGCAGTTTGGGACAGGGTAGAAGCACTGAAGCTTTCTTT
d_call: .; v_call: TRBV20-1; clone_size: many; j_call: TRBJ2-3; cdr3_aa: CSARRAGETSTDTQYF; cdr3_nt: TGCAGTGCTAGAAGGGCGGGTGAGACTAGCACAGATACGCAGTATTTT
d_call: TRBD1; v_call: TRBV4-1; clone_size: many; j_call: TRBJ1-6; cdr3_aa: CASSQEQGASSPLHF; cdr3_nt: TGCGCCAGCAGCCAAGAACAGGGGGCGTCTTCACCCCTCCACTTT
d_call: .; v_call: TRBV5-5; clone_size: .; j_call: TRBJ2-1; cdr3_aa: CASSLDRHNEQFF; cdr3_nt: TGTGCCAGCAGCTTGGACAGACACAATGAGCAGTTCTTC
d_call: .; v_call: TRBV6-1; clone_size: many; j_call: TRBJ1-2; cdr3_aa: CASSEGGAVNYGYTF; cdr3_nt: TGTGCCAGCAGTGAAGGCGGGGCGGTGAACTATGGCTACACCTTC
d_call: TRBD1; v_call: TRBV5-6; clone_size: many; j_call: TRBJ1-5; cdr3_aa: CASSLGQGTQPQHF; cdr3_nt: TGTGCCAGCAGCTTGGGACAGGGGACCCAGCCCCAGCATTTT
d_call: TRBD1; v_call: TRBV15; clone_size: many; j_call: TRBJ1-5; cdr3_aa: CATSRDRGYNQPQHF; cdr3_nt: TGTGCCACCAGCAGGGACAGGGGATACAATCAGCCCCAGCATTTT
d_call: TRBD2; v_call: TRBV5-1; clone_size: many; j_call: TRBJ2-3; cdr3_aa: CASSSGLAGGYSTDTQYF; cdr3_nt: TGCGCCAGCAGCTCGGGACTAGCGGGAGGGTATAGCACAGATACGCAGTATTTT
d_call: TRBD2; v_call: TRBV20-1; clone_size: many; j_call: TRBJ2-1; cdr3_aa: CSAMGLAGGIEFF; cdr3_nt: TGCAGTGCTATGGGACTAGCGGGAGGCATTGAGTTCTTC
d_call: .; v_call: TRBV28; clone_size: many; j_call: TRBJ2-1; cdr3_aa: CASSVTGNEQFF; cdr3_nt: TGTGCCAGCAGTGTCACAGGCAATGAGCAGTTCTTC
d_call: .; v_call: TRBV7-3; clone_size: many; j_call: TRBJ1-1; cdr3_aa: CASSPGGNTEAFF; cdr3_nt: TGTGCCAGCAGCCCCGGAGGGAACACTGAAGCTTTCTTT
d_call: .; v_call: TRBV20-1; clone_size: many; j_call: TRBJ1-1; cdr3_aa: CSAPDRGGGYTEAFF; cdr3_nt: TGCAGTGCACCGGACCGAGGGGGAGGGTACACTGAAGCTTTCTTT
d_call: .; v_call: TRBV5-1; clone_size: many; j_call: TRBJ2-5; cdr3_aa: CASSLDPASTQYF; cdr3_nt: TGCGCCAGCAGCTTGGATCCAGCGTCGACCCAGTACTTC
d_call: .; v_call: TRBV12-3/TRBV12-4; clone_size: medium-sized; j_call: TRBJ2-2; cdr3_aa: CASSITTGELFF; cdr3_nt: TGTGCCAGCAGTATTACCACCGGGGAGCTGTTTTTT
d_call: .; v_call: TRBV11-3; clone_size: many; j_call: TRBJ2-1; cdr3_aa: CASSLGPITNEQFF; cdr3_nt: TGTGCCAGCAGCTTAGGCCCGATAACGAATGAGCAGTTCTTC
d_call: TRBD1; v_call: TRBV5-1; clone_size: many; j_call: TRBJ1-4; cdr3_aa: CASSFDPGQGRGKLFF; cdr3_nt: TGCGCCAGCAGCTTCGATCCGGGACAGGGAAGGGGGAAACTGTTTTTT
d_call: TRBD2; v_call: TRBV20-1; clone_size: many; j_call: TRBJ2-5; cdr3_aa: CSAIGVAGTPRDF; cdr3_nt: TGCAGTGCTATAGGGGTAGCGGGGACCCCTAGGGACTTC
d_call: .; v_call: TRBV5-1; clone_size: many; j_call: TRBJ2-2; cdr3_aa: CASSLSSTGELFF; cdr3_nt: TGCGCCAGCAGCTTGTCATCCACCGGGGAGCTGTTTTTT
d_call: .; v_call: TRBV9; clone_size: many; j_call: TRBJ2-3; cdr3_aa: CASSVGTADTDTQYF; cdr3_nt: TGTGCCAGCAGCGTAGGGACGGCGGACACAGATACGCAGTATTTT
d_call: TRBD1; v_call: TRBV7-8; clone_size: many; j_call: TRBJ2-3; cdr3_aa: CASTFSRGQITDTQYF; cdr3_nt: TGTGCCAGCACTTTTAGCAGGGGGCAGATCACAGATACGCAGTATTTT
d_call: TRBD1; v_call: TRBV5-1; clone_size: many; j_call: TRBJ2-3; cdr3_aa: CASSLVSGTGTFF; cdr3_nt: TGCGCCAGCAGCTTGGTCTCCGGGACAGGGACCTTTTTT
d_call: .; v_call: TRBV7-9; clone_size: many; j_call: TRBJ2-3; cdr3_aa: CASSLDGTDTQYF; cdr3_nt: TGTGCCAGCAGCTTAGATGGTACAGATACGCAGTATTTT
d_call: .; v_call: TRBV12-3/TRBV12-4; clone_size: many; j_call: TRBJ2-5; cdr3_aa: CASNQGVGETQYF; cdr3_nt: TGTGCCAGCAATCAGGGAGTAGGGGAGACCCAGTACTTC
d_call: .; v_call: TRBV12-3/TRBV12-4; clone_size: many; j_call: TRBJ2-7; cdr3_aa: CASGIHSYSFSYEQYF; cdr3_nt: TGTGCCAGCGGCATTCACTCCTACAGCTTCTCCTACGAGCAGTACTTC
d_call: TRBD1; v_call: TRBV11-2; clone_size: many; j_call: TRBJ2-2; cdr3_aa: CASSWGDRVNTGELFF; cdr3_nt: TGTGCCAGCAGCTGGGGGGACAGGGTGAACACCGGGGAGCTGTTTTTT
d_call: TRBD1; v_call: TRBV5-1; clone_size: many; j_call: TRBJ2-7; cdr3_aa: CASSPLYSGTGKDEQYF; cdr3_nt: TGCGCCAGCAGCCCCCTGTACTCCGGGACAGGGAAGGACGAGCAGTACTTC
d_call: .; v_call: TRBV7-2; clone_size: many; j_call: TRBJ1-1; cdr3_aa: CASSLVAAGAGEAFF; cdr3_nt: TGTGCCAGCAGCTTAGTAGCGGCGGGGGCGGGTGAAGCTTTCTTT